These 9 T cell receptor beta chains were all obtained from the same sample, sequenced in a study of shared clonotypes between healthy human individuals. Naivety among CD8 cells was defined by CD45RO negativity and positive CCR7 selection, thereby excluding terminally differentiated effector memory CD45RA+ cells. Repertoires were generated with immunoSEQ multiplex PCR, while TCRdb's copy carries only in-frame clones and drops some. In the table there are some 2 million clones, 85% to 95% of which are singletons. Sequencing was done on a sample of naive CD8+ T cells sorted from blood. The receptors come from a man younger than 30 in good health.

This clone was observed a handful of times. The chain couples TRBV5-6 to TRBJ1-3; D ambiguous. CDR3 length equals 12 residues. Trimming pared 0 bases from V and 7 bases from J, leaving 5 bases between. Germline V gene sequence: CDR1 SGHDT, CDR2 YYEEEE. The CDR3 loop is CASSLGANTIYF. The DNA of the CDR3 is TGTGCCAGCAGCTTGGGGGCTAACACCATATATTTT.

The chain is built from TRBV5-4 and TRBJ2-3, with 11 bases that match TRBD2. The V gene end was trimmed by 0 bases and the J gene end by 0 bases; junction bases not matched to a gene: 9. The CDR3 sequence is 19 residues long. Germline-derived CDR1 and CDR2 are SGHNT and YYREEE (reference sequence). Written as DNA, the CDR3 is TGTGCCAGCAGCTTGGAGGGACTAGCGGAGTTGGAGAGCACAGATACGCAGTATTTT. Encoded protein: CASSLEGLAELESTDTQYF.

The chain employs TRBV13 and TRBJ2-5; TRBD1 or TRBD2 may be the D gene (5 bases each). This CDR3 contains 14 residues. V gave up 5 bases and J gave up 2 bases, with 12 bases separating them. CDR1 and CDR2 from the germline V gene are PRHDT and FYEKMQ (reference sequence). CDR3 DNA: TGTGCCAGCAGCACCGGGACCATACAAGAGACCCAGTACTTC. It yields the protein CASSTGTIQETQYF.

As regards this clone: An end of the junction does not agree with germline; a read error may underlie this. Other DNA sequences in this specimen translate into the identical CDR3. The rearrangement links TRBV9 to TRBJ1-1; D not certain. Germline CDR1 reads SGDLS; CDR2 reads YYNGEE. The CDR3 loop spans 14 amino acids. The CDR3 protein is CASTLGPMNTEAFF. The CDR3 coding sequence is TGCGCCAGCACCCTCGGACCCATGAACACTGAAGCTTTCTTT.

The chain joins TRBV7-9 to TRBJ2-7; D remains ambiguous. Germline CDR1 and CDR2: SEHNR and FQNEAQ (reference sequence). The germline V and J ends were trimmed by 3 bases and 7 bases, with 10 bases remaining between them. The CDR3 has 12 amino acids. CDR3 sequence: CASSFVQTEQYF. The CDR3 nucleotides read TGTGCCAGCAGCTTCGTACAGACGGAGCAGTACTTC.

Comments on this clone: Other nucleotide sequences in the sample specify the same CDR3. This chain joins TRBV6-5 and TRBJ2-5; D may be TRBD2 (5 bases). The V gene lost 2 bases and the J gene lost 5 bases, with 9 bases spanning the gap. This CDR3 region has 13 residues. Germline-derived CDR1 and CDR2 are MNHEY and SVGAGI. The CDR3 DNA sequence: TGTGCCAGCAGTTACGGCTCGGGGGAGACCCAGTACTTC. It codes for CASSYGSGETQYF.

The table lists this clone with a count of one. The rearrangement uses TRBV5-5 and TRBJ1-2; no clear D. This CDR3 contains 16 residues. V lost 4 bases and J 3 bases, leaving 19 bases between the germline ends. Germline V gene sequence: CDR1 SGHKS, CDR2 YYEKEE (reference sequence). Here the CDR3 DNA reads TGTGCCAGCAGCCACGAAGGAGAGGATACCCACTATGGCTACACCTTC. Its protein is CASSHEGEDTHYGYTF.

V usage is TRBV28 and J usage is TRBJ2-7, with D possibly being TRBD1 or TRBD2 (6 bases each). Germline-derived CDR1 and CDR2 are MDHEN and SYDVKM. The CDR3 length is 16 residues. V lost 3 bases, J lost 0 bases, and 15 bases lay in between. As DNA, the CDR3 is TGTGCCAGCAGTTTTATGGGGGGCCTAACCTCCTACGAGCAGTACTTC. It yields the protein CASSFMGGLTSYEQYF.

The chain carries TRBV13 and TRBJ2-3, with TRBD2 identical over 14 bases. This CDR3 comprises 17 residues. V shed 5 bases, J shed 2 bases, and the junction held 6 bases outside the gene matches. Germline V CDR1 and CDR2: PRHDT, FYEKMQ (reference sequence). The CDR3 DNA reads TGTGCCAGCAGCCCTCGACTAGCGGGGGGGATCACAGATACGCAGTATTTT. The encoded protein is CASSPRLAGGITDTQYF.